This T cell receptor (beta chain) was captured in a study of control samples from healthy donors and cancer patients. Assay: immunoSEQ multiplex PCR; the TCRdb copy retains only in-frame clones and omits some. The table includes roughly 20,000 clones, around 84% detected once. The CDR3 runs 13 residues. The V and J ends lost 2 bases and 7 bases respectively, with 9 bases between them. This TCR was recovered from a man in his 60s with colorectal cancer. Material for sequencing was PBMCs. This rearrangement joins TRBV12-3 or TRBV12-4 to TRBJ1-3; D is undetermined. The chain's CDR3 is CASSLRGTNTIYF. The CDR3 region has the DNA TGTGCCAGCAGTTTACGGGGAACCAACACCATATATTTT.